These 17 T cell receptor beta chains came from one sample sequenced in a study of blood T cell repertoires in COVID-19. Assay: immunoSEQ multiplex PCR; the TCRdb copy retains only in-frame clones and omits some. This table holds 40,000 or so clones, about two thirds found once. Specimen: peripheral blood. These receptors were obtained from a man between 65 and 85 years old with COVID-19, enrolled during active disease.

This clone was observed a handful of times. This sequence joins TRBV29-1 and TRBJ1-3, with D hard to call. The CDR3 covers 11 residues. The germline CDR1 and CDR2 sequences are SQVTM and ANQGSEA. The V end lost 4 bases, the J end lost 8 bases, and 9 bases lay between the germline ends. In nucleotides, the CDR3 is TGCAGCGTTGGCCCGAGGGACACCATATATTTT. Translated: CSVGPRDTIYF.

The rearrangement joins TRBV19 to TRBJ2-3; 9 nucleotides line up with TRBD1. This CDR3 has 13 residues. The germline V gene encodes CDR1 LNHDA and CDR2 SQIVND (reference sequence). V lost 9 bases and J lost 2; bases outside the gene matches: 3. As DNA, the CDR3 is TGTGCCAGCAGGGACAGGGCCACAGATACGCAGTATTTT. Its protein product is CASRDRATDTQYF.

The V and J genes are TRBV29-1 and TRBJ1-1, with a weak D call TRBD1 (5 bases). The CDR3 contains 11 residues. CDR1 is SQVTM and CDR2 is ANQGSEA in the germline V gene. The V and J ends lost 6 bases and 7 bases respectively, with 12 bases between them. The CDR3 DNA sequence: TGCAGCGTGGGGGGAATTCGTGAAGCTTTCTTT. Protein: CSVGGIREAFF. Supplemented by reference TRBV29-1 and TRBJ1-1, the full variable domain reads SAVISQKPSRDICQRGTSLTIQCQVDSQVTMMFWYRQQPGQSLTLIATANQGSEATYESGFVIDKFPISRPNLTFSTLTVSNMSPEDSSIYLCSVGGIREAFFGQGTRLTVV.

The chain employs TRBV3-1 (or the pseudogene TRBV3-2) and TRBJ1-2; 7 bases map to TRBD1. Germline-derived CDR1 and CDR2 are LGHDT and YNNKEL (reference sequence). After removal of 3 bases from V and 7 bases from J, the junction contained 14 bases not matched to a gene. The CDR3 has 16 amino acids. The CDR3 here is CASSHEGQAERGGYTF. The CDR3 bases are TGTGCCAGCAGCCATGAAGGACAGGCTGAACGCGGTGGCTACACCTTC.

DNA of the CDR3: TGTGCCAGCAGCTTCGCTAGCGGGAGGCCAGATACGCAGTATTTT. This codes for CASSFASGRPDTQYF. The chain is built from TRBV3-1 (or the pseudogene TRBV3-2) and TRBJ2-3; 11 nucleotides align to TRBD2. This CDR3 region has 15 residues. The germline V gene has CDR1 LGHDT and CDR2 YNNKEL (reference sequence). V gave up 5 bases and J gave up 4 bases; unmatched junction bases: 5.

There are a few counts of this clone. V and J are TRBV28 and TRBJ2-7; D is possibly TRBD2 (6 bases). The CDR3 contains 16 residues. Germline CDR1 and CDR2: MDHEN and SYDVKM. With 6 bases removed from V and 2 bases from J, the gap between germline ends came to 20 bases. This chain's CDR3 is CASSNTPGLQTYEQYF. For the CDR3, the DNA is TGTGCCAGCAGCAACACCCCGGGACTCCAGACCTACGAGCAGTACTTC.

The rearrangement uses TRBV18 and TRBJ1-1; D unclear. Trimming removed 1 base from V and 5 bases from J, with 8 bases in between. The germline V gene has CDR1 KGHSH and CDR2 LQKENI. CDR3 length equals 13 residues. CDR3 loop: CASSPQRGTEAFF. The CDR3, as DNA: TGTGCCAGCTCACCACAGCGCGGGACTGAAGCTTTCTTT.

This chain connects TRBV5-1 to TRBJ2-5; 8 bases match TRBD2. Germline assignment: CDR1 SGHRS and CDR2 YFSETQ. The CDR3 has 16 residues. V was clipped by 0 bases and J by 5 bases; unmatched bases: 9. CDR3 residues: CASSLGTLGGVETQYF. The CDR3 coding sequence is TGCGCCAGCAGCTTGGGGACCCTCGGGGGGGTTGAGACCCAGTACTTC.

The V and J genes are TRBV7-2 and TRBJ2-5; D unclear. V dropped 0 bases and J dropped 4 bases, with 3 bases sitting between them. Germline V gives CDR1 SGHTA, CDR2 FQGNSA. The CDR3 spans 12 residues. The CDR3 coding sequence is TGTGCCAGCAGCTTAGCCCGAGAGACCCAGTACTTC. Translation: CASSLARETQYF.

The V call is TRBV30, the J call TRBJ1-5, with D hard to call. The CDR3 has 13 residues. V was trimmed by 6 bases and J by 2 bases, leaving 11 bases between them. Germline CDR1 and CDR2: GTSNPN and SVGIG (reference sequence). The CDR3 region is CACAGKGNQPQHF. The CDR3 nucleotides are TGTGCCTGTGCGGGGAAGGGCAATCAGCCCCAGCATTTT.

This clone was counted between two and nine times. The chain uses TRBV12-3 or TRBV12-4 and TRBJ2-7, with TRBD2 matching 10 bases. The CDR3 totals 12 residues. Losses at the gene ends were 8 bases for V and 7 bases for J; bases not matched to a gene: 5. The DNA of the CDR3 is TGTGCCAGCGGGGGACTAGCGAGGGAGCAGTACTTC. Encoded protein: CASGGLAREQYF.

The genes are TRBV6-9 and TRBJ2-7; D perhaps matches TRBD1 (6 bases). V lost 4 bases, J lost 1 base, and 11 bases lay in between. Looked up from germline, CDR1 is MNHGY and CDR2 is SVAAGI. The CDR3 consists of 14 residues. In DNA form, the CDR3 reads TGTGCCAGCAGTTCAGGCCAGGGGTCCTACGAGCAGTACTTC. Translation: CASSSGQGSYEQYF.

The chain combines TRBV5-1 with TRBJ2-7, with 12 bases identical to TRBD2. The CDR3 extends over 17 amino acids. Per germline, CDR1 SGHRS and CDR2 YFSETQ. Trimming at V came to 0 bases and at J to 6 bases, leaving 10 bases not matched to a gene. The CDR3 region is CASSLVSSASGRGEQYF. CDR3 nucleotides: TGCGCCAGCAGCTTGGTTAGTTCGGCTAGCGGGAGGGGCGAGCAGTACTTC.

The chain combines TRBV5-1 with TRBJ1-2; tentative D call: TRBD1 (6 bases). There are 13 residues in the CDR3. The germline V and J ends were trimmed by 7 bases and 6 bases, with 16 bases remaining between them. Germline V gives CDR1 SGHRS, CDR2 YFSETQ. CDR3 protein: CASGASGADGYTF. The CDR3, as DNA: TGCGCCAGCGGAGCCTCAGGGGCTGATGGCTACACCTTC. Using reference TRBV5-1 and TRBJ1-2 for the parts outside the CDR3, the full variable domain is KAGVTQTPRYLIKTRGQQVTLSCSPISGHRSVSWYQQTPGQGLQFLFEYFSETQRNKGNFPGRFSGRQFSNSRSEMNVSTLELGDSALYLCASGASGADGYTFGSGTRLTVV.

The chain carries TRBV5-1 and TRBJ1-1, with unresolved D. The CDR3 totals 17 residues. Looked up from germline, CDR1 is SGHRS and CDR2 is YFSETQ. Trimming cost V 4 bases and J 1 base, with 20 bases left between them. The CDR3 protein is CASSLQVHRRGNTEAFF. DNA of the CDR3: TGCGCCAGCAGCCTTCAGGTTCACCGCCGGGGGAACACTGAAGCTTTCTTT. Complete variable domain (other parts from reference TRBV5-1 and TRBJ1-1): KAGVTQTPRYLIKTRGQQVTLSCSPISGHRSVSWYQQTPGQGLQFLFEYFSETQRNKGNFPGRFSGRQFSNSRSEMNVSTLELGDSALYLCASSLQVHRRGNTEAFFGQGTRLTVV.

The V call is TRBV19, the J call TRBJ1-1, with 8 nucleotides matching TRBD1. The CDR3 loop spans 14 amino acids. Trimming took 5 bases from V and 3 from J; bases not matched to a gene: 5. Per germline, CDR1 LNHDA and CDR2 SQIVND (reference sequence). The CDR3 DNA reads TGTGCCAGTAGTCTACCAGGGGGCTACACTGAAGCTTTCTTT. This encodes CASSLPGGYTEAFF. The full variable domain, with the rest looked up from reference TRBV19 and TRBJ1-1, is DGGITQSPKYLFRKEGQNVTLSCEQNLNHDAMYWYRQDPGQGLRLIYYSQIVNDFQKGDIAEGYSVSREKKESFPLTVTSAQKNPTAFYLCASSLPGGYTEAFFGQGTRLTVV.

This chain joins TRBV5-1 and TRBJ2-7; 7 bases line up with TRBD1. Germline V lookup: CDR1 SGHRS, CDR2 YFSETQ. Trimming cost V 4 bases and J 1 base; bases outside gene matches: 5. The CDR3 contains 14 residues. As DNA, the CDR3 is TGCGCCAGCAGCAGGACAGGAGATTCCTACGAGCAGTACTTC. Its translation is CASSRTGDSYEQYF.